This T cell receptor beta chain was recorded in a study of T cell responses to AZD1222 COVID-19 vaccine. This clone showed up just once. Here immunoSEQ multiplex PCR was the method, and the copy in TCRdb shows in-frame clones only, minus some. The sample shows 65,000 to 80,000 clones, roughly 91% of them seen only once. The TCR was taken from an adult who received the MenACWY meningococcal vaccine as a control. The sample in question was peripheral blood, obtained 28 days after the second dose of the MenACWY control vaccine.

The CDR3 DNA is TGTGCCAGCAGTTTTATGGCTAGAAGATCCTACGAGCAGTACTTC. Translation: CASSFMARRSYEQYF. The chain links TRBV28 to TRBJ2-7; D remains ambiguous. Per germline, CDR1 MDHEN and CDR2 SYDVKM. CDR3 size: 15 residues. Trimming removed 3 bases from V and 1 base from J, with 13 bases in between.